This T cell receptor (beta chain) is drawn from a study of blood T cell repertoires in COVID-19. Produced via immunoSEQ multiplex PCR; TCRdb's table is partial and in-frame only. The table includes 300,000 to 500,000 clones, approximately 90% detected once. The CDR3 is 11 residues long. Germline CDR1 is SNHLY and CDR2 is FYNNEI. V lost 3 bases, J lost 7 bases, and 7 bases lay in between. Sequenced: PBMCs or T cells enriched from blood (not recorded which). The sequence was obtained from a woman aged 30 to 39 with acute COVID-19. The chain links TRBV2 to TRBJ2-7; unclear D gene. This CDR3 reads CASSDEREQYF. Written as DNA, the CDR3 is TGTGCCAGCAGTGATGAGAGGGAGCAGTACTTC.